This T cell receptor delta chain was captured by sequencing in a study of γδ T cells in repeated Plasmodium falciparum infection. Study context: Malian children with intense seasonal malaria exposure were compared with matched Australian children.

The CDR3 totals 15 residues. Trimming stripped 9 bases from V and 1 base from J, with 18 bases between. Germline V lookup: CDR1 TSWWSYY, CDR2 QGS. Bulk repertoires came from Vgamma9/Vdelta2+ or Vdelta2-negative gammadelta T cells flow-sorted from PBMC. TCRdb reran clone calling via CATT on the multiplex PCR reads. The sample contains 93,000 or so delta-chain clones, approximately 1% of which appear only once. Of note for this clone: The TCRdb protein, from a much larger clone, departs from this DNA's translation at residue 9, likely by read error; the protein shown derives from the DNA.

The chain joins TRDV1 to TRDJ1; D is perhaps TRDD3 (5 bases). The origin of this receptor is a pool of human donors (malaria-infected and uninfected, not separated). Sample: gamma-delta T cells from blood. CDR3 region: CALWGRVSCTDKLIF. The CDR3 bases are TGTGCTCTGTGGGGAAGAGTGTCGTGCACCGATAAACTCATCTTT.